Following are 17 T cell receptor beta chains from one sample sequenced in a study of blood T cell repertoires in COVID-19. Libraries were prepared by immunoSEQ multiplex PCR; TCRdb keeps only in-frame clonotypes and omits some of them. This repertoire shows some 320,000 clones, nearly 90% found once; its top ten account for 11%. What was sequenced was peripheral blood. The receptors were gathered from a woman under 40 with COVID-19, enrolled during active disease.

The CDR3 DNA reads TGCGCCAGCAGCTTATCCGGGACAGGGGACAATGAGCAGTTCTTC. Protein sequence: CASSLSGTGDNEQFF. The V call is TRBV5-1, the J call TRBJ2-1; TRBD1 matches at 10 bases. Losses at the gene ends were 2 bases for V and 5 bases for J; bases not matched to a gene: 4. CDR1 and CDR2 from the germline V gene are SGHRS and YFSETQ. This CDR3 region has 15 residues.

The V gene is TRBV24-1, the J gene TRBJ2-7; 10 nucleotides line up with TRBD2. The CDR3 length is 15 residues. J lost 5 bases, V lost 4 bases, and 7 bases had no gene match. CDR1 and CDR2 (germline): KGHDR, SFDVKD. CDR3 DNA sequence: TGTGCCACCAGTGAAAGCGGGGGGGCTTCCCACGAGCAGTACTTC. The encoded protein is CATSESGGASHEQYF.

The gene calls are TRBV11-2 and TRBJ2-2, with TRBD1 identical over 10 bases. With 1 base clipped from V and 6 bases from J, the junction kept 5 bases outside the gene matches. The CDR3 runs to 16 residues. Germline CDR1 is SGHAT and CDR2 is FQNNGV. CDR3 residues: CASSLVDRGAAGELFF. CDR3 coding DNA: TGTGCCAGCAGCTTAGTGGACAGGGGGGCCGCCGGGGAGCTGTTTTTT.

The chain uses TRBV10-3 and TRBJ1-2, with D possibly matching TRBD1 (5 bases). The CDR3 totals 14 residues. The germline V and J ends were trimmed by 8 bases and 4 bases, with 17 bases remaining between them. Per the germline V gene, CDR1 is ENHRY and CDR2 is SYGVKD. The CDR3 protein is CAIGTMGQSYGYTF. CDR3 DNA: TGTGCCATCGGGACTATGGGGCAGAGCTATGGCTACACCTTC.

V usage is TRBV3-1 (or the pseudogene TRBV3-2) and J usage is TRBJ1-4, with TRBD1 as a possible D gene (5 bases). The V end was cut by 1 base, the J end by 7 bases, with 13 bases between. This CDR3 spans 15 amino acids. CDR1 LGHDT and CDR2 YNNKEL come from the germline V gene (reference sequence). CDR3 nucleotides: TGTGCCAGCAGCCAAGGCAGGGCGGGGGGTGAAAAACTGTTTTTT. It codes for CASSQGRAGGEKLFF.

This sequence joins TRBV11-2 and TRBJ1-2; D remains ambiguous. CDR3 length: 13 amino acids. Germline lookup yields CDR1 SGHAT and CDR2 FQNNGV. V was clipped by 6 bases and J by 7 bases, with 15 bases between them. Here the CDR3 reads CASSLTVAGGYTF. DNA for the CDR3: TGTGCCAGCAGTTTGACTGTTGCTGGTGGCTACACCTTC.

CDR3 loop: CASRVRGLGYTF. In DNA form, the CDR3 reads TGTGCCAGCAGGGTGAGGGGGCTCGGCTACACCTTC. This chain uses TRBV2 with TRBJ1-2; 7 nucleotides match TRBD1. The CDR3 spans 12 residues. Germline CDR1 and CDR2: SNHLY and FYNNEI. V lost 6 bases and J lost 8; bases outside the gene matches: 6. Looking up the rest from reference TRBV2 and TRBJ1-2 gives the full variable domain: EPEVTQTPSHQVTQMGQEVILRCVPISNHLYFYWYRQILGQKVEFLVSFYNNEISEKSEIFDDQFSVERPDGSNFTLKIRSTKLEDSAMYFCASRVRGLGYTFGSGTRLTVV.

CDR3 amino acids: CSASRQGGNQPQHF. For the CDR3, the DNA is TGCAGTGCTAGTAGGCAGGGCGGCAATCAGCCCCAGCATTTT. V gene TRBV20-1 combines with J gene TRBJ1-5; D possibly corresponds to TRBD1 (5 bases). V was cut by 3 bases and J by 2 bases, with 11 bases left in between. Germline lookup yields CDR1 DFQATT and CDR2 SNEGSKA (reference sequence). The CDR3 length is 14 residues.

The rearrangement uses TRBV28 and TRBJ2-5; TRBD1 matches at 11 bases. The length of the CDR3 is 16 residues. With 5 bases clipped from V and 6 bases from J, the junction kept 11 bases outside the gene matches. CDR1 and CDR2 from the germline V gene are MDHEN and SYDVKM. The CDR3 here is CASSLPGTGGRKTQYF. CDR3 nucleotide sequence: TGTGCCAGCAGTCTCCCCGGGACAGGGGGTAGAAAGACCCAGTACTTC. Together with reference TRBV28 and TRBJ2-5, the CDR3 gives the full variable domain: DVKVTQSSRYLVKRTGEKVFLECVQDMDHENMFWYRQDPGLGLRLIYFSYDVKMKEKGDIPEGYSVSREKKERFSLILESASTNQTSMYLCASSLPGTGGRKTQYFGPGTRLLVL.

The sample holds one count of this clone. The gene calls are TRBV6-6 and TRBJ1-5; perhaps TRBD1 as D (6 bases). CDR3 length: 15 amino acids. The V and J ends lost 6 bases and 0 bases respectively, with 12 bases between them. Germline CDR1 reads MNHNY; CDR2 reads SVGAGI (reference sequence). The CDR3 spells CASRQGGNSNQPQHF. The CDR3 nucleotides are TGTGCCAGCAGACAAGGGGGTAATAGCAATCAGCCCCAGCATTTT.

This chain links TRBV5-1 with TRBJ2-7, with 7 bases that match TRBD2. Trimming cost V 6 bases and J 2 bases; bases outside gene matches: 8. Germline loops: CDR1 SGHRS, CDR2 YFSETQ. The CDR3 has 14 amino acids. The CDR3 reads CASTTGRGAYEQYF. CDR3 DNA sequence: TGCGCCAGCACGACGGGACGGGGGGCCTACGAGCAGTACTTC.

The chain employs TRBV5-5 and TRBJ1-1; D possibly corresponds to TRBD1 (5 bases). Deletions cut 4 bases from V and 10 bases from J, with 17 bases between. The CDR3 length is 13 residues. Looked up from germline, CDR1 is SGHKS and CDR2 is YYEKEE (reference sequence). In nucleotides, the CDR3 is TGTGCCAGCAGCCCCTCGTCAGGGTTAGGAGCTTTCTTT. It translates to CASSPSSGLGAFF.

V and J are TRBV18 and TRBJ2-7; unclear D gene. The germline V gene encodes CDR1 KGHSH and CDR2 LQKENI. Trimming removed 6 bases at V and 5 bases at J, with 17 bases between. The CDR3 consists of 14 residues. The CDR3 spells CASSNRWSRNEQYF. In nucleotides, the CDR3 is TGTGCCAGCTCCAACCGTTGGAGTAGGAACGAGCAGTACTTC.

The chain couples TRBV6-5 to TRBJ2-2; D gene uncertain. Between the trimmed V and J ends, which lost 7 bases and 7 bases, there was a span of 13 bases. This CDR3 contains 13 residues. Germline lookup yields CDR1 MNHEY and CDR2 SVGAGI. The CDR3 coding sequence is TGTGCCAGCATCACGTCTCCCGGCGGGGAGCTGTTTTTT. Its protein product is CASITSPGGELFF.

The rearrangement links TRBV5-5 to TRBJ2-7; D is unclear. Trimming took 0 bases from V and 2 from J, leaving 9 bases between them. Germline V gene sequence: CDR1 SGHKS, CDR2 YYEKEE (reference sequence). This CDR3 is built from 14 residues. In DNA form, the CDR3 reads TGTGCCAGCAGCTTGGCTATGGTTCCCTACGAGCAGTACTTC. Its protein product is CASSLAMVPYEQYF.

The chain links TRBV5-4 to TRBJ1-2; unclear D gene. Per the germline V gene, CDR1 is SGHNT and CDR2 is YYREEE (reference sequence). The CDR3 runs 16 residues. Trimming removed 1 base from V and 4 bases from J, with 17 bases in between. CDR3 DNA: TGTGCCAGCAGCTTGACGGGAATCCTTCTCTCCTATGGCTACACCTTC. Its protein product is CASSLTGILLSYGYTF.

The chain has TRBV20-1 and TRBJ1-6; D call uncertain. Trimming removed 3 bases at V and 1 base at J, with 16 bases between. The V gene's germline CDR1 is DFQATT and CDR2 SNEGSKA (reference sequence). The CDR3 totals 17 residues. CDR3 sequence reads: CSASVGGRRSYNSPLHF. CDR3 nucleotides: TGCAGTGCTAGTGTAGGCGGGAGACGGTCCTATAATTCACCCCTCCACTTT.